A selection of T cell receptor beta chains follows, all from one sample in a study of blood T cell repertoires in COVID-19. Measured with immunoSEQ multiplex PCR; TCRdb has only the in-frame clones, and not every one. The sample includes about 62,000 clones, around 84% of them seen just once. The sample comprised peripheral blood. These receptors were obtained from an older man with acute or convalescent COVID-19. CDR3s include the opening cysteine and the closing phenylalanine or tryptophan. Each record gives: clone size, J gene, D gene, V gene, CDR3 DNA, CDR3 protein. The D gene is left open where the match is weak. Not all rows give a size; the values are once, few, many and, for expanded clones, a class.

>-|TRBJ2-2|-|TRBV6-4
TGTGCCAGCAGTGAAAACAGTTTTAACACCGGGGAGCTGTTTTTT
CASSENSFNTGELFF
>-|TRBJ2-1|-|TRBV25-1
TGTGCCAGCATGGGGCCCCGCTCCTACAATGAGCAGTTCTTC
CASMGPRSYNEQFF
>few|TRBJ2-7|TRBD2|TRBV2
TGTGCCAGCAGTCCCCTAGGTAGTAGCGGGGCCTACGAGCAGTACTTC
CASSPLGSSGAYEQYF
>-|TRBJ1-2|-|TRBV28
TGTGCCAGCAGTCAATCAATCTATGGCTACACCTTC
CASSQSIYGYTF
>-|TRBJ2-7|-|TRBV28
TGTGCCAGCAGTTTAGATGGGCCCTACGAGCAGTACTTC
CASSLDGPYEQYF
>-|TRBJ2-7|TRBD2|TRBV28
TGTGCCAGCAGTTTGGCGGGAGGGCCGTACGAGCAGTACTTC
CASSLAGGPYEQYF
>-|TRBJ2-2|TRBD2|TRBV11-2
TGTGCCAGCAGCTTAGTAGCGGGAGGGCTTGGCGGGGAGCTGTTTTTT
CASSLVAGGLGGELFF
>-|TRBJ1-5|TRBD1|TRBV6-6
TGTGCCAGCAGTTGGGATGGACAGGGTTACAATCAGCCCCAGCATTTT
CASSWDGQGYNQPQHF
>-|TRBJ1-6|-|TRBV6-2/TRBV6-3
TGTGCCAGCAGCCCTCCCGGAGACTCCTATAATTCACCCCTCCACTTT
CASSPPGDSYNSPLHF
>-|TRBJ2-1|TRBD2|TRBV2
TGTGCCAGCAGTCGCCGGACTAGCGGGAGCTCCTACAATGAGCAGTTCTTC
CASSRRTSGSSYNEQFF
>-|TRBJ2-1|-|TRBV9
TGTGCCAGCAGCCATTCCGGGACATTCCCTAATGAGCAGTTCTTC
CASSHSGTFPNEQFF
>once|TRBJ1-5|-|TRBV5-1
TGCGCCAGCAGCTGGGGGGGGCAGAATAGCAATCAGCCCCAGCATTTT
CASSWGGQNSNQPQHF
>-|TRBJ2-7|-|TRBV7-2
TGTGCCAGCAGCTTAGTTCCCCGGGTTAGCGAGCAGTACTTC
CASSLVPRVSEQYF